The source of this T cell receptor beta chain is a study of cytomegalovirus exposure and HLA in healthy donors. General study results and limits: V segments that were indistinguishable, TRBV6-2 and TRBV6-3 among them, were omitted from analysis. Later analysis identified a missense DCLRE1C variant that was linked to TCR beta V- and J-gene trimming. According to the study, 150 to 200 TCR beta chains were cytomegalovirus-associated.

The primer mix had 60 Vbeta and 13 Jbeta primers. TCRdb keeps only in-frame clones here, not all; method: immunoSEQ multiplex PCR. The sample comprises 150,000 to 200,000 clones, around 81% of which are singletons, and around 1.9% rests with the top ten. Note on this clone: The antigen is not known.

Losses at the gene ends were 7 bases for V and 2 bases for J; bases not matched to a gene: 4. The V gene's germline CDR1 is SNHLY and CDR2 FYNNEI. The CDR3 runs to 13 residues. What was sequenced was PBMCs. The sequence came from a woman aged 18 to 35 in good health and CMV-seropositive. The chain is built from TRBV2 and TRBJ1-2; TRBD1 aligns across 7 bases. This CDR3 reads CASKRDRNYGYTF. CDR3 in DNA: TGTGCCAGCAAACGGGACAGAAACTATGGCTACACCTTC.